The next 10 T cell receptor beta chains were all read from a single sample in a study of T cell responses to AZD1222 COVID-19 vaccine. Profiled with immunoSEQ multiplex PCR; TCRdb holds only in-frame clones, not every one. The table includes 100,000 to 150,000 clones, 85% to 95% detected once. Source: peripheral blood, taken on day 0 of AZD1222 vaccination. All receptors come from an adult in good health.

This chain connects TRBV5-1 to TRBJ2-1, with 9 bases fitting TRBD2. J was trimmed by 1 base and V by 0 bases; bases with no gene match: 5. This CDR3 has 17 amino acids. CDR1 SGHRS and CDR2 YFSETQ come from the germline V gene. Here the CDR3 reads CASSLAPAGGSYNEQFF. The CDR3 nucleotides are TGCGCCAGCAGCTTGGCCCCTGCGGGAGGGTCCTACAATGAGCAGTTCTTC.

The chain's CDR3 is CASRTGAIYEQYF. The CDR3, as DNA: TGTGCCAGCAGGACAGGGGCGATATACGAGCAGTACTTC. V is TRBV11-2 and J is TRBJ2-7, with 8 bases matching TRBD1. The trim removed 6 bases at V and 4 bases at J, leaving 5 bases unmatched. Germline CDR1 is SGHAT and CDR2 is FQNNGV. The CDR3 covers 13 residues.

The chain carries TRBV6-2 or TRBV6-3 and TRBJ2-1; D may be TRBD2 (6 bases). V lost 2 bases and J lost 4, with 12 bases in between. Per germline, CDR1 MNHEY and CDR2 SVGEGT. CDR3 length: 15 amino acids. CDR3 bases: TGTGCCAGCAGTTACGAGGCGGGACCATACAATGAGCAGTTCTTC. Amino acid sequence: CASSYEAGPYNEQFF.

The chain recombines TRBV28 with TRBJ1-2; D is ambiguous. CDR1 is MDHEN and CDR2 is SYDVKM in the germline V gene. CDR3 length equals 13 residues. Trimming shortened V by 7 bases and J by 8 bases, and 17 bases separated the two germline ends. CDR3 in DNA: TGTGCCAGCACCAAACGGGCAGATCGGGGCTACACCTTC. It encodes CASTKRADRGYTF.

The rearrangement links TRBV9 to TRBJ2-3; 10 bases are shared with TRBD2. The CDR3 runs to 15 residues. The V and J ends lost 6 bases and 3 bases, in that order; junction bases with no gene match: 7. Germline V CDR1 and CDR2: SGDLS, YYNGEE. The CDR3 DNA reads as TGTGCCAGCACGAGTGGGGGACTAGCGACAGATACGCAGTATTTT. Protein product: CASTSGGLATDTQYF.

The rearrangement links TRBV2 to TRBJ2-3, with 9 bases identical to TRBD2. CDR3 length: 17 residues. The V and J ends lost 4 bases and 6 bases, in that order; junction bases with no gene match: 14. Germline V gene sequence: CDR1 SNHLY, CDR2 FYNNEI. The CDR3 here is CASSAARVAGASDTQYF. Here the CDR3 DNA reads TGTGCCAGCAGTGCCGCGAGGGTAGCGGGAGCATCCGATACGCAGTATTTT.

This chain uses TRBV11-3 with TRBJ2-7, with 8 bases that match TRBD2. J gave up 2 bases and V 5 bases, and 8 bases lay outside the gene matches. Germline V gene sequence: CDR1 SGHNT, CDR2 YENEEA. The length of the CDR3 is 15 residues. CDR3 DNA: TGTGCCAGCAGCCCTCGGGGGGGGTCCCCCTACGAGCAGTACTTC. It translates to CASSPRGGSPYEQYF.

The chain is built from TRBV5-4 and TRBJ2-3, with 10 bases matching TRBD2. The CDR3 covers 15 residues. V was clipped by 3 bases and J by 0 bases; unmatched bases: 1. CDR1 SGHNT and CDR2 YYREEE come from the germline V gene (reference sequence). Here the CDR3 DNA reads TGTGCCAGCAGCTCGACTAGCGGGAGCACAGATACGCAGTATTTT. Its translation is CASSSTSGSTDTQYF.

This chain connects TRBV21-1 to TRBJ2-7. TRBV21-1 is classified as a pseudogene. This CDR3 has 14 residues. CDR3 protein: CASLGLFSSYEQYF. The CDR3 DNA reads as TGTGCCAGCCTAGGGCTGTTCTCCTCCTACGAGCAGTACTTC.

The rearrangement uses TRBV6-5 and TRBJ1-3, with D tentatively TRBD1 (5 bases). This CDR3 region has 15 residues. Trimming pared 6 bases from V and 2 bases from J, leaving 14 bases between. Per germline, CDR1 MNHEY and CDR2 SVGAGI. Written as DNA, the CDR3 is TGTGCCAGCAGCCCCGATAGGGGTGCTGGAAACACCATATATTTT. This gives the protein CASSPDRGAGNTIYF.